This T cell receptor (beta chain) was observed in a study of T cells in Graves' hyperthyroidism and ophthalmopathy. From RNA transcripts, TCR beta CDR3 regions were amplified. When the TCR CDR3 underwent first-round RT-PCR, the HTBI primer set was used. TCRdb analysed the multiplex PCR reads with MiXCR anew, one entry per CDR3 protein. Of fewer than 650,000 distinct CDR3 sequences detected, 14% appear once; the ten largest clones hold almost 6%. The junction had 18 bases not matched to a gene; V was cut back by 4 bases and J by 7 bases. Germline loops: CDR1 MDHEN, CDR2 SYDVKM. The CDR3 is 17 amino acids. This clonotype showed up many times.

Sequencing was performed on blood. V is TRBV28 and J is TRBJ2-7; 8 nucleotides align to TRBD1. This receptor was taken from a woman aged 25 to 45 with Graves' hyperthyroidism that later progressed to Graves' ophthalmopathy. The CDR3 DNA reads TGTGCCAGCAGTTCAACCCCGCAGGGGGCCCTCCGGAGGGAGCAGTACTTC. It specifies CASSSTPQGALRREQYF.